These 30 T cell receptor beta chains were all obtained from the same sample, sequenced in a study of OX40 agonist ivuxolimab in advanced cancers. The method was immunoSEQ multiplex PCR; TCRdb's version includes in-frame clones alone and lacks a portion of them. Of fewer than 75,000 clones in the sample, roughly nine tenths were seen once. The source was CD4+ or CD8+ T cells sorted from blood, collected in a trial of the OX40 agonist ivuxolimab. These receptors originate from an adult with an advanced solid tumor such as melanoma, head and neck, liver or kidney cancer.

J is TRBJ2-1 and V is TRBV10-2; 8 nucleotides line up with TRBD1. This CDR3 spans 14 amino acids. Unmatched junction bases numbered 4, after V lost 2 bases and J lost 7 bases. The germline gives CDR1 WSHSY, CDR2 SAAADI. The CDR3 spells CASSEPTGVNEQFF. The CDR3 region has the DNA TGCGCCAGCAGTGAGCCGACAGGGGTAAATGAGCAGTTCTTC.

CDR3 in amino acids: CAWSALKTGTQFF. Written as DNA, the CDR3 is TGTGCCTGGAGTGCCCTCAAAACTGGGACGCAGTTCTTC. This chain links TRBV30 with TRBJ2-1, with D possibly being TRBD1 or TRBD2 (5 bases each). The CDR3 has 13 amino acids. V lost 1 base and J lost 12, with 16 bases in between. The germline V gene has CDR1 GTSNPN and CDR2 SVGIG (reference sequence). Together with reference TRBV30 and TRBJ2-1, the CDR3 gives the full variable domain: SQTIHQWPATLVQPVGSPLSLECTVEGTSNPNLYWYRQAAGRGLQLLFYSVGIGQISSEVPQNLSASRPQDRQFILSSKKLLLSDSGFYLCAWSALKTGTQFFGPGTRLTVL.

The V gene is TRBV5-1, the J gene TRBJ2-7, with 10 bases identical to TRBD1. Germline assignment: CDR1 SGHRS and CDR2 YFSETQ. The J segment lost 2 bases and the V segment lost 5 bases, leaving 4 bases of the junction unmatched. The CDR3 length is 14 residues. CDR3 DNA sequence: TGCGCCAGCAGGTCCGGACAGGGGGCCTACGAGCAGTACTTC. It encodes CASRSGQGAYEQYF.

V and J are TRBV7-9 and TRBJ2-7, with D uncertain. Germline V gene lookup returns CDR1 SEHNR and CDR2 FQNEAQ (reference sequence). Trimming pared 1 base from V and 3 bases from J, leaving 10 bases between. The CDR3 length is 14 residues. Here the CDR3 DNA reads TGTGCCAGCAGCTTAGTGGGCAGAGACTACGAGCAGTACTTC. It codes for CASSLVGRDYEQYF.

The chain recombines TRBV5-6 with TRBJ1-5, with D possibly matching TRBD1 (5 bases). There are 15 residues in the CDR3. V lost 5 bases to trimming and J lost 0 bases, with 12 bases between them. Germline CDR1 is SGHDT and CDR2 is YYEEEE. CDR3 DNA sequence: TGTGCCAGCAGTTCCGGGACGGATAGCAATCAGCCCCAGCATTTT. Amino acids: CASSSGTDSNQPQHF.

This clone was seen just once. This chain joins TRBV6-1 and TRBJ1-5; perhaps TRBD1 as D (5 bases). CDR1 MNHNS and CDR2 SASEGT come from the germline V gene. CDR3 length: 16 residues. V was cut by 4 bases and J by 6 bases, with 19 bases left in between. The CDR3, as DNA: TGTGCCAGCAGTGTCCTCCCGGGGCCGGGGGTTCAGCCCCAGCATTTT. It specifies CASSVLPGPGVQPQHF.

The gene calls are TRBV13 and TRBJ2-7; TRBD2 is a possible D gene (5 bases). The CDR3 covers 13 residues. In germline, CDR1 is PRHDT, CDR2 FYEKMQ (reference sequence). V gave up 6 bases and J gave up 7 bases, with 16 bases separating them. CDR3 in amino acids: CASRSRLLGEQYF. The CDR3 DNA follows: TGTGCCAGCAGATCTCGACTACTCGGGGAGCAGTACTTC.

The rearrangement uses TRBV30 and TRBJ2-1, with D possibly being TRBD1 (6 bases). The CDR3 has 13 residues. Trimming took off 4 bases at V and 5 bases at J, with 12 bases between the two ends. Germline-derived CDR1 and CDR2 are GTSNPN and SVGIG (reference sequence). The CDR3 protein is CAWTANRDNEQFF. DNA of the CDR3: TGTGCCTGGACCGCGAACAGGGACAATGAGCAGTTCTTC.

The J gene is TRBJ2-5, the V gene TRBV27, with 9 bases that match TRBD2. Germline lookup yields CDR1 MNHEY and CDR2 SMNVEV (reference sequence). The length of the CDR3 is 15 residues. After removal of 5 bases from V and 3 bases from J, the junction contained 7 bases not matched to a gene. The CDR3 loop reads CASSDMAGGKETQYF. The CDR3 DNA follows: TGTGCCAGCAGTGACATGGCGGGGGGGAAAGAGACCCAGTACTTC.

The V gene is TRBV6-5, the J gene TRBJ1-4; no firm D call. This CDR3 region has 13 residues. Germline lookup yields CDR1 MNHEY and CDR2 SVGAGI. The V and J ends lost 6 bases and 8 bases respectively, with 13 bases between them. The CDR3 sequence is CASSWALGEKLFF. The CDR3, as DNA: TGTGCCAGCAGCTGGGCCTTGGGGGAAAAACTGTTTTTT.

The chain employs TRBV7-9 and TRBJ2-4; the match to TRBD1 covers 10 bases. The V gene's germline CDR1 is SEHNR and CDR2 FQNEAQ (reference sequence). The trim removed 3 bases at V and 7 bases at J, leaving 0 bases unmatched. This CDR3 has 13 amino acids. The chain's CDR3 is CASSLGQGNIQYF. The CDR3 DNA reads TGTGCCAGCAGCTTGGGACAGGGGAACATTCAGTACTTC.

A single count supports this clone. The same CDR3 also results from other DNA sequences found in this sample. The chain links TRBV5-8 to TRBJ2-7; D is uncertain. This CDR3 is 14 amino acids long. Trimming took 0 bases from V and 0 from J, leaving 7 bases between them. Looked up from germline, CDR1 is SGHTS and CDR2 is YDEGEE. CDR3 coding DNA: TGTGCCAGCAGCTTGGGTCCCGGCTCCTACGAGCAGTACTTC. Its protein product is CASSLGPGSYEQYF.

Notes on this clone: The same CDR3 also results from other DNA sequences found in this sample. The J gene is TRBJ2-5, the V gene TRBV29-1, with D unresolved. V gave up 2 bases and J gave up 2 bases, with 0 bases separating them. There are 10 residues in the CDR3. Germline assignment: CDR1 SQVTM and CDR2 ANQGSEA. In nucleotides, the CDR3 is TGCAGCGTTGAACAAGAGACCCAGTACTTC. It codes for CSVEQETQYF.

The chain is built from TRBV18 and TRBJ2-6, with TRBD1 as a possible D gene (5 bases). The V gene lost 2 bases and the J gene lost 1 base, with 9 bases spanning the gap. Germline CDR1 is KGHSH and CDR2 is LQKENI. This CDR3 comprises 16 residues. The chain's CDR3 is CASSPTQGSGANVLTF. The CDR3, as DNA: TGTGCCAGCTCACCAACTCAGGGATCTGGGGCCAACGTCCTGACTTTC.

This clone was detected only once. The chain links TRBV19 to TRBJ1-5; D not resolved. Germline-derived CDR1 and CDR2 are LNHDA and SQIVND (reference sequence). CDR3 length: 16 amino acids. V was trimmed by 5 bases and J by 8 bases, leaving 22 bases between them. The CDR3 sequence: CASSSPPGRIEEPQHF. As DNA, the CDR3 is TGTGCCAGTAGTTCCCCCCCCGGGCGTATAGAGGAGCCCCAGCATTTT.

The rearrangement uses TRBV19 and TRBJ1-4; 7 bases agree with TRBD1. Trimming cost V 6 bases and J 7 bases; bases outside gene matches: 8. The CDR3 covers 14 residues. Germline CDR1 LNHDA, CDR2 SQIVND (reference sequence). The CDR3 DNA follows: TGTGCCAGTAGGCCGGGACAGTTTGGTGAAAAACTGTTTTTT. Its translation is CASRPGQFGEKLFF.

J is TRBJ2-7 and V is TRBV5-1; 9 bases are a match to TRBD1. CDR1 SGHRS and CDR2 YFSETQ come from the germline V gene. J was trimmed by 2 bases and V by 0 bases; bases with no gene match: 0. The CDR3 spans 14 residues. For the CDR3, the DNA is TGCGCCAGCAGCTTGGGACAGGGGGCCTACGAGCAGTACTTC. Protein sequence: CASSLGQGAYEQYF.

This chain uses TRBV6-1 with TRBJ1-2; D is perhaps TRBD1 (5 bases). The germline V gene encodes CDR1 MNHNS and CDR2 SASEGT. The CDR3 is 12 amino acids. Trimming left V 8 bases short and J 5 bases short, with 12 bases between. The CDR3: CASRRQGYGYTF. The CDR3 nucleotides are TGTGCCAGCCGTAGGCAGGGTTATGGCTACACCTTC.

This clone was seen only a few times. This chain connects TRBV7-3 to TRBJ1-3; possible D gene TRBD1, 6 bases. Germline lookup yields CDR1 SGHTA and CDR2 FQGTGA. CDR3 length equals 13 residues. V lost 3 bases, J lost 9 bases, and 12 bases lay in between. Here the CDR3 reads CASSFFRGATIYF. The CDR3 nucleotides are TGTGCCAGCAGCTTTTTTCGGGGGGCCACCATATATTTT.

The rearrangement links TRBV6-1 to TRBJ2-5; D is undetermined. With 7 bases removed from V and 5 bases from J, the gap between germline ends came to 8 bases. Germline V gives CDR1 MNHNS, CDR2 SASEGT. The CDR3 length is 11 residues. The CDR3 nucleotides read TGTGCCAGCACCCTTGAGGAGACCCAGTACTTC. It encodes CASTLEETQYF.

A few counts support this clone. This chain connects TRBV7-3 to TRBJ2-1; a weak D match, TRBD1 (5 bases). The CDR3 consists of 15 residues. The V gene's germline CDR1 is SGHTA and CDR2 FQGTGA. V was trimmed by 1 base and J by 6 bases, leaving 13 bases between them. Here the CDR3 reads CASSLIGDRLNEQFF. CDR3 sequence (DNA): TGTGCCAGCAGCTTAATCGGAGACAGACTCAATGAGCAGTTCTTC.

The V gene is TRBV21-1, the J gene TRBJ2-7; the table names TRBD2, a call not compared with the DNA. TRBV21-1 is termed a pseudogene. This CDR3 has 16 residues. DNA for the CDR3: TGTGCCAGCAGCACCCCGGAGGGACTAGCGGGCTACGAGCAGTACTTC. Protein: CASSTPEGLAGYEQYF.

The rearrangement joins TRBV5-6 to TRBJ1-5; tentative D call: TRBD1 (6 bases). Trimming cost V 0 bases and J 0 bases, with 13 bases left between them. The V gene's germline CDR1 is SGHDT and CDR2 YYEEEE. This CDR3 spans 17 amino acids. CDR3 sequence: CASSLALGQLSNQPQHF. The CDR3 nucleotides read TGTGCCAGCAGCTTGGCCCTGGGACAACTTAGCAATCAGCCCCAGCATTTT.

In its sample, this clone was seen once. The chain uses TRBV5-1 and TRBJ1-1, with a weak D call TRBD1 (6 bases). The CDR3 has 15 amino acids. V was clipped by 1 base and J by 8 bases, with 18 bases between them. The germline V gene has CDR1 SGHRS and CDR2 YFSETQ. The CDR3: CASSLYRNTGTEAFF. The CDR3 bases are TGCGCCAGCAGCTTGTATCGGAATACAGGGACCGAAGCTTTCTTT.

The J gene is TRBJ2-2, the V gene TRBV6-6; D ambiguous. The CDR3 has 12 amino acids. Trimming took 8 bases from V and 5 from J, leaving 9 bases between them. CDR1 is MNHNY and CDR2 is SVGAGI in the germline V gene (reference sequence). The CDR3 coding sequence is TGTGCCAGCCGGCCCGGGACCGGGGAGCTGTTTTTT. It codes for CASRPGTGELFF.

The J gene is TRBJ2-7, the V gene TRBV7-8; 9 positions agree with TRBD2. Germline trimming cut 5 bases from V and 7 bases from J; bases unmatched to any gene: 15. CDR1 and CDR2 (germline): SGHVS, FQNEAQ. The CDR3 totals 16 residues. The CDR3 reads CASSPGRLAGLWEQYF. CDR3 DNA sequence: TGTGCCAGCAGCCCGGGTAGGCTAGCGGGATTGTGGGAGCAGTACTTC. The full variable domain, in which reference TRBV7-8 and TRBJ2-7 provide the parts outside the CDR3, is GAGVSQSPRYKVAKRGQDVALRCDPISGHVSLFWYQQALGQGPEFLTYFQNEAQLDKSGLPSDRFFAERPEGSVSTLKIQRTQQEDSAVYLCASSPGRLAGLWEQYFGPGTRLTVT.

V usage is TRBV30 and J usage is TRBJ1-1; no firm D call. The CDR3 loop spans 13 amino acids. Germline loops: CDR1 GTSNPN, CDR2 SVGIG (reference sequence). V was trimmed by 4 bases and J by 4 bases, leaving 13 bases between them. This chain's CDR3 is CAWTRERTTEAFF. The CDR3, as DNA: TGTGCCTGGACCCGAGAGAGGACCACTGAAGCTTTCTTT. The whole variable domain, filled in from reference TRBV30 and TRBJ1-1, reads SQTIHQWPATLVQPVGSPLSLECTVEGTSNPNLYWYRQAAGRGLQLLFYSVGIGQISSEVPQNLSASRPQDRQFILSSKKLLLSDSGFYLCAWTRERTTEAFFGQGTRLTVV.

The chain has TRBV9 and TRBJ2-2; the match to TRBD1 covers 9 bases. After removal of 4 bases from V and 3 bases from J, the junction contained 4 bases not matched to a gene. Per germline, CDR1 SGDLS and CDR2 YYNGEE. There are 15 residues in the CDR3. This CDR3 reads CASSLDRGYTGELFF. CDR3 sequence (DNA): TGTGCCAGCAGCCTGGACAGGGGTTACACCGGGGAGCTGTTTTTT.

Concerning this clone: The germline gene is not matched at one end of the junction; a read error may be the cause. J is TRBJ2-3 and V is TRBV30; D is ambiguous. The CDR3 totals 11 residues. Germline V CDR1 and CDR2: GTSNPN, SVGIG (reference sequence). The CDR3 region has the DNA TGTACCTGCCGGCGCACAGATACGCAGTATTTT. Translating it yields CTCRRTDTQYF. The full variable domain, with the rest looked up from reference TRBV30 and TRBJ2-3, is SQTIHQWPATLVQPVGSPLSLECTVEGTSNPNLYWYRQAAGRGLQLLFYSVGIGQISSEVPQNLSASRPQDRQFILSSKKLLLSDSGFYLCTCRRTDTQYFGPGTRLTVL.

V and J are TRBV7-9 and TRBJ1-3; a weak D match, TRBD1 (6 bases). Trimming cost V 5 bases and J 7 bases, with 21 bases left between them. From germline, CDR1 is SEHNR and CDR2 FQNEAQ (reference sequence). The CDR3 length is 16 residues. CDR3 in amino acids: CASSPPGQSRGNTIYF. The CDR3, as DNA: TGTGCCAGCAGCCCCCCCGGACAGAGTAGGGGTAACACCATATATTTT.